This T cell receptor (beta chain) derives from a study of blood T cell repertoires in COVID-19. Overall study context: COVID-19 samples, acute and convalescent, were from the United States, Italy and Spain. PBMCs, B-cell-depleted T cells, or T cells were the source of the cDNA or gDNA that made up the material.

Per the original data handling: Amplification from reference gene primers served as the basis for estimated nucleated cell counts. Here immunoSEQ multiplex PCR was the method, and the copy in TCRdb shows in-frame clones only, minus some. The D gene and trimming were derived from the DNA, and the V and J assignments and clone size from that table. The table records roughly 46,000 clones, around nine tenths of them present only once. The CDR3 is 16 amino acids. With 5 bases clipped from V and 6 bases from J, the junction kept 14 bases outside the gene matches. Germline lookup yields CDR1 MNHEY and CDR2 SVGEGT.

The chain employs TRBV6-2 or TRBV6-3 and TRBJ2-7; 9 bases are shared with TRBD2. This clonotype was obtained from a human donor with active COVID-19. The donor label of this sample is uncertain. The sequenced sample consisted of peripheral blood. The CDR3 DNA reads TGTGCCAGCAGTCCCTCCGGTAGCGGGAGTATGCGCGAGCAGTACTTC. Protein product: CASSPSGSGSMREQYF.